This TCR beta chain originates from a study of blood T cell repertoires in COVID-19. In the original processing: Nucleated cell counts were estimated from reference gene primer amplification. TCRdb keeps only in-frame clones here, not all; method: immunoSEQ multiplex PCR. For V, J and clone size, that table is used; D and trimming come from the DNA. The sample holds 190,000 or so clones, 89% seen once. Individuals drawn from 20 to 25 US areas were about 18 to 95 years old. Categorization into cohorts depended on clinical history that participants reported. Recovered status applied to Cohort 3 donors who had two consecutive negative PCRs. It also applied to those with clearance or with symptom resolution. CDR3 length: 15 amino acids. Trimming cost V 6 bases and J 7 bases, with 21 bases left between them. Germline-derived CDR1 and CDR2 are MNHEY and SVGAGI.

J is TRBJ1-2 and V is TRBV6-5; TRBD1 might be the D (6 bases). The sequence derives from a woman under 30 who had recovered from COVID-19. The sample consisted of PBMCs or T cells enriched from blood (not recorded which). The CDR3 bases are TGTGCCAGCAGCGGAAACGGGGGGCGCAGCCGTGGCTACACCTTC. Protein: CASSGNGGRSRGYTF.